The rows below give T cell receptor beta chains drawn from one sample of a study of identical twins. Each CDR3 protein gets one entry after TCRdb re-called the 5' RACE reads with MiXCR. The table has approximately 1.8 million distinct CDR3 sequences, about 32% seen once; the top ten hold about 0.27%. The sample was cord blood. The receptors were sampled from a newborn girl in good health. The CDR3 runs from the conserved cysteine through the conserved F or W. Fields, in order: V gene, J gene, CDR3 protein.

v_call: TRBV20-1
j_call: TRBJ2-1
cdr3_aa: CSASTGGGGYNEQFF

v_call: TRBV20-1
j_call: TRBJ1-2
cdr3_aa: CSATGREEFYTF

v_call: TRBV20-1
j_call: TRBJ2-1
cdr3_aa: CSASVSGGAYNEQFF

v_call: TRBV6-6
j_call: TRBJ2-3
cdr3_aa: CASSYNRGITDTQYF

v_call: TRBV5-1
j_call: TRBJ1-4
cdr3_aa: CASSPLAIPTNEKLFF

v_call: TRBV5-4
j_call: TRBJ2-3
cdr3_aa: CASSLNRGPVDTQYF

v_call: TRBV18
j_call: TRBJ2-7
cdr3_aa: CASSPPLRQNEQYF

v_call: TRBV7-9
j_call: TRBJ2-4
cdr3_aa: CASSSRGLSYIQYF

v_call: TRBV5-1
j_call: TRBJ1-1
cdr3_aa: CASSLRGMNTEAFF

v_call: TRBV19
j_call: TRBJ1-1
cdr3_aa: CASSIRPRGTEAFF

v_call: TRBV5-5
j_call: TRBJ1-2
cdr3_aa: CASSLTDSLYGYTF

v_call: TRBV28
j_call: TRBJ2-2
cdr3_aa: CASLGTGGELFF

v_call: TRBV11-2
j_call: TRBJ1-1
cdr3_aa: CASSLGPFRQGSNTEAFF

v_call: TRBV5-1
j_call: TRBJ2-7
cdr3_aa: CASSLSNRGNEQYF

v_call: TRBV10-3
j_call: TRBJ1-5
cdr3_aa: CASRVQPDQPQHF

v_call: TRBV2
j_call: TRBJ2-5
cdr3_aa: CASSYLRQETQYF

v_call: TRBV7-2
j_call: TRBJ2-1
cdr3_aa: CASSGQLAGYNEQFF

v_call: TRBV28
j_call: TRBJ1-4
cdr3_aa: CASSLSDRGPNEKLFF

v_call: TRBV2
j_call: TRBJ1-1
cdr3_aa: CASTRDSTEAFF

v_call: TRBV7-9
j_call: TRBJ2-3
cdr3_aa: CASSIPRGRTDTQYF

v_call: TRBV24-1
j_call: TRBJ1-1
cdr3_aa: CATRSTRGRTEAFF

v_call: TRBV21-1
j_call: TRBJ1-2
cdr3_aa: CASSKGTGRYGYTF

v_call: TRBV30
j_call: TRBJ2-5
cdr3_aa: CAWSMGLAGLEQYF

v_call: TRBV29-1
j_call: TRBJ2-3
cdr3_aa: CSVAHGTGLATDTQYF

v_call: TRBV14
j_call: TRBJ1-2
cdr3_aa: CASSTTDYGYTF

v_call: TRBV12-5
j_call: TRBJ2-5
cdr3_aa: CASGFGATGEETQYF

v_call: TRBV20-1
j_call: TRBJ2-1
cdr3_aa: CSARASRARAFAQFF